The entry below gives a single T cell receptor (beta chain) sequence along with its context. The target antigen is unknown. The trim removed 5 bases at V and 8 bases at J, leaving 4 bases unmatched. Germline V gene data show CDR1 as MNHEY and CDR2 as SVGAGI. The CDR3 extends over 12 amino acids. Primers for the PCR totalled 60 Vbeta and 13 Jbeta. Profiling relied on immunoSEQ multiplex PCR, and the TCRdb table lists in-frame clones only, not all of them. The data hold over 150,000 clones, with roughly four fifths observed a single time. This specimen comes from a study of cytomegalovirus exposure and HLA in healthy donors. At the level of the study: Early on, a data release was issued that held roughly 80 million unique TCRs from HLA-typed donors.

It was healthy bone marrow donors who served as donors. Study outcomes and limitations: CMV serostatus alone was available as immune exposure information.

The source of this sequence is a male donor in good health and CMV-seronegative. The chain combines TRBV6-5 with TRBJ1-2, with 8 positions matching TRBD1. Material: PBMCs. The CDR3 bases are TGTGCCAGCAGTGAGGACAGGGTCGGCTACACCTTC. Translated: CASSEDRVGYTF.